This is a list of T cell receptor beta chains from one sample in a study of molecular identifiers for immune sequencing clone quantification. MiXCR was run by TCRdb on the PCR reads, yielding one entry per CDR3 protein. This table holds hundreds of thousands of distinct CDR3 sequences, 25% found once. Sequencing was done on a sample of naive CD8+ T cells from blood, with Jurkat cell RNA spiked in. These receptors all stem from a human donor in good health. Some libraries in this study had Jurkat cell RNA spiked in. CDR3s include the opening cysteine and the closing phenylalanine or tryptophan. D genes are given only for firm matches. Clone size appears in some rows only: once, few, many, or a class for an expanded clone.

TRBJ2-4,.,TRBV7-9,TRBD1,TGTGCCAGCGGCTTAGGGACAGGGGGCGGCGGCATTCAGTACTTC,CASGLGTGGGGIQYF
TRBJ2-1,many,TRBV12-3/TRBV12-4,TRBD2,TGTGCCAGCAGCCCAGGACTAGCGGGGTCTTCCTTCTTAAATGAGCAGTTCTTC,CASSPGLAGSSFLNEQFF
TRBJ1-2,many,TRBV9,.,TGTGCCAGCAGCGTAGGATCAGTTAGAGTCAACTATGGCTACACCTTC,CASSVGSVRVNYGYTF
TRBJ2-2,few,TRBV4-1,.,TGCGCCAGCAGCCAAGACCGGTATACCCTTGACACCGGGGAGCTGTTTTTT,CASSQDRYTLDTGELFF
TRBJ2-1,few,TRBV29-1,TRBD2,TGCAGCGTTTGGGCTAGCGGGGACAATGAGCAGTTCTTC,CSVWASGDNEQFF
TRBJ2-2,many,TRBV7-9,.,TGTGCCAGCAGCTTAACAAAGAACACCGGGGAGCTGTTTTTT,CASSLTKNTGELFF
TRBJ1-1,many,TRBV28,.,TGCGCCAGCAGCAGCCGAATGAACACTGAAGCTTTCTTT,CASSSRMNTEAFF
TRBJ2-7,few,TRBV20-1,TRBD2,TGCAGTGCTAGAGATCTTGGGGGACTAGCGGGAGCATACGTTTACGAGCAGTACTTC,CSARDLGGLAGAYVYEQYF
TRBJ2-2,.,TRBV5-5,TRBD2,TGTGCCAGCAGCCAAATCCGGGACTACCTCAACGGGGAGCTGTTTTTT,CASSQIRDYLNGELFF
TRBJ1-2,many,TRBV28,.,TGTGCCAGCAAGGACAGTGCCTATGGCTACACCTTC,CASKDSAYGYTF
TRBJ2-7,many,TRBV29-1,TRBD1,TGCAGCGTTGTACCCGGACAGGCCGGTCCATACGAGCAGTACTTC,CSVVPGQAGPYEQYF
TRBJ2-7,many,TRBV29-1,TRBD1,TGCAGCGTTTACGGACAGGGGGGTTACGAGCAGTACTTC,CSVYGQGGYEQYF
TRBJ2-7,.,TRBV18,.,TGTGCCAGCTCACCACCAGGCGGGACTGGGAACTACGAGCAGTGCTTC,CASSPPGGTGNYEQCF
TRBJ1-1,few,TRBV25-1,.,TGTGCCAGCAGTTCAGGGTCCAGCACTGAAGCTTTCTTT,CASSSGSSTEAFF
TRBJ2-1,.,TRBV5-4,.,TGTGCCAGCAGCTTGGCGGCGGGGAATGAGCAGTTCTTC,CASSLAAGNEQFF
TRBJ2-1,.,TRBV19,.,TGTGCCAGTAGTATCCTAGGGGGGCCAAGTTTCAATGAGCAGTTCTTC,CASSILGGPSFNEQFF
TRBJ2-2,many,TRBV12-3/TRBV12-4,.,TGTGCCAGCACCATACAGGGCTCCGGGGAGCTGTTTTTT,CASTIQGSGELFF
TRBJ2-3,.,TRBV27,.,TGTGCCAGCCAGCCTACAGACTATTACCCCACAGATACGCAGTATTTT,CASQPTDYYPTDTQYF
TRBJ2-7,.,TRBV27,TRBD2,TGTGCCAGCAGTTCCGCTCTGACTAGCGGGAGATCCTACGAGCAGTACTTC,CASSSALTSGRSYEQYF
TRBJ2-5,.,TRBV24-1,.,TGTGCCACCAGTGATTTCTCCGGGGGAGAGACCCAGTACTTC,CATSDFSGGETQYF
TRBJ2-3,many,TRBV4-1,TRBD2,TGCGCCAGCAGCCAAGATCGGGCTAGCGGGCTCTTGGATACGCAGTATTTT,CASSQDRASGLLDTQYF
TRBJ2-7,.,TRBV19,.,TGTGCCAGTAGTAACCCCGGGGATGTCTACGAGCAGTACTTC,CASSNPGDVYEQYF
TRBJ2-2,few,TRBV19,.,TGTGCCAGTAGTACCGGAAATAAGGCCGGGGAGCTGTTTTTT,CASSTGNKAGELFF
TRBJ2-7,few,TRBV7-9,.,TGTACCAGCAGCGGCGACGTTGAAGAGCAGTACTTC,CTSSGDVEEQYF
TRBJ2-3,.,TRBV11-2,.,TGTGCCAGCAGCTTAGTTATAAGGACTAGCACAGATACGCAGTATTTT,CASSLVIRTSTDTQYF
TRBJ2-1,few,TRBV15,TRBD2,TGTGCCACCAGCAGAGATTGGGGGACTAGCTCCTACAATGAGCAGTTCTTC,CATSRDWGTSSYNEQFF
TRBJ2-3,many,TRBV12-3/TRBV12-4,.,TGTGCCTCCACACCCCCCAGGACAGATACGCAGTATTTT,CASTPPRTDTQYF
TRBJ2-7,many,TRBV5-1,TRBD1,TGCGCCAGCAGCTGGACCTCCGGACAGGGGTACTCCTACGAGCAGTACTTC,CASSWTSGQGYSYEQYF
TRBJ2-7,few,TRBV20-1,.,TGCAGTGCTAGAGTTTTGGAGTGGGGCACCTACGAGCAGTACTTC,CSARVLEWGTYEQYF
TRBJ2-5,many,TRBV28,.,TGTGCCAGCAGCAAACTCTACCAAGAGACCCAGTACTTC,CASSKLYQETQYF
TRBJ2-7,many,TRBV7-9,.,TGTGCCAGCAGCTTGGAGTCGGGCTCAACGACATTTGACGAGCAGTACTTC,CASSLESGSTTFDEQYF
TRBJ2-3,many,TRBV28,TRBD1,TGTGCCAGCAGTTCAACGGACAGGGACACAGATACGCAGTATTTT,CASSSTDRDTDTQYF
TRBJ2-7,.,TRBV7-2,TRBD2,TGTGCCAGCAGCTTAGTTCCTAGCGGACGAGACTACGAGCAGTACTTC,CASSLVPSGRDYEQYF
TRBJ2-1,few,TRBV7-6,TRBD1,TGTGCCAGCAGCTTCGACAGGGGATCGCCGCAGTTCTTC,CASSFDRGSPQFF
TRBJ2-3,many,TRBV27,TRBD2,TGTGCCAGCAGGCTCCTAGCGGGAAGCACAGATACGCAGTATTTT,CASRLLAGSTDTQYF
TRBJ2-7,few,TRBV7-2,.,TGTGCCAGCAGCTTAGACGGCTCTGACTCCTACGAGCAGTACTTC,CASSLDGSDSYEQYF
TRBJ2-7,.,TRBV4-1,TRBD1,TGCGCCAGCAGCCAGAGGACAGGGGACACCTACGAGCAGTACTTC,CASSQRTGDTYEQYF
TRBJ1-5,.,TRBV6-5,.,TGTGCCAGCAGTTACGACCTGGGACTTGACCAGCATTTT,CASSYDLGLDQHF
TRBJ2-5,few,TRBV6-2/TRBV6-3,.,TGTGCCAGCAGAAATAGCGAGTGCCAAGAGACCCAGTACTTC,CASRNSECQETQYF
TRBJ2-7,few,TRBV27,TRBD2,TGTGCCAGCAAGCCGGGACTAGCGGCCTACGAGCAGTACTTC,CASKPGLAAYEQYF
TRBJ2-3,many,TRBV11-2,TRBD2,TGTGCCAGCAGCTCTCCGGGACTAGGCACAGATACGCAGTATTTT,CASSSPGLGTDTQYF
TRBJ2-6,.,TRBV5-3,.,TGTGCCAGCAGCTTGGCACGAAGAATCTCTGGGGCCAACGTCCTCACTTTC,CASSLARRISGANVLTF
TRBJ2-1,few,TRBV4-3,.,TGCGCCAGCAGCCAAGAACATAACGATGAGCAGTTCTTC,CASSQEHNDEQFF
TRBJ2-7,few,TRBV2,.,TGTGCCAGCAGTGAAGGCAGGGGAGGCGAGCAGTACTTC,CASSEGRGGEQYF
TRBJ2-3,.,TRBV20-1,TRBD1,TGCAGTGCTAGAGGGGACAGGGGGCGGACAGATACGCAGTATTTT,CSARGDRGRTDTQYF
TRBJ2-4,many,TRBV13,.,TGTGCCAGCAGCGCTCCCGAGACAGGCCGGAAAAACATTCAGTACTTC,CASSAPETGRKNIQYF
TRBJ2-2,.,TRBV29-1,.,TGCAGCGTCGACCTTTGGGGCACCGGGGAGCTGTTTTTT,CSVDLWGTGELFF
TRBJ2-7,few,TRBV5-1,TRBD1,TGCGCCAGCAGCCCCAATTCCGGGACAGAGCCCTTCAAGCAGTACTTC,CASSPNSGTEPFKQYF
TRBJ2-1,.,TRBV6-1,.,TGTGCCACCTCCGGGACCCACAATGAGCAGTTCTTC,CATSGTHNEQFF
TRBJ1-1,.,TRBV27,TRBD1,TGTGCCAGCAGTATCGGGACAGTAAACACTGAAGCTTTCTTT,CASSIGTVNTEAFF
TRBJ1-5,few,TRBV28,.,TGTGCCAGCAGTTTAGTCCAGGCCAGCAATCAGCCCCAGCATTTT,CASSLVQASNQPQHF
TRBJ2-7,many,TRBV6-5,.,TGTGCCAGCAGTTACCGATTTCAGCAGATAGCCGAGCAGTACTTC,CASSYRFQQIAEQYF
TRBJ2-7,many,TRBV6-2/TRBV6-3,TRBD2,TGTGCCAGCAGCCGCGCAGGACTAGCGAACGAGCAGTACTTC,CASSRAGLANEQYF
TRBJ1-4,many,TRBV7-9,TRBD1,TGTGCCAGCAGCTTAGTTACAGGGGGCGATGAAAAACTGTTTTTT,CASSLVTGGDEKLFF
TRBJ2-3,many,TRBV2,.,TGTGCCAGAAGAGACGTCACAGATACGCAGTATTTT,CARRDVTDTQYF